The source of this T cell receptor (beta chain) is a study of blood T cells in healthy people across ages. Study information: Template switching captured about one barcoded beta molecule per two T cells.

Through a sample-barcoded 5' primer and a J-beta primer mix, a second PCR was run for roughly 6 to 11 cycles. Using its own MiXCR run on the 5' RACE reads, TCRdb lists one record per CDR3 protein. The sample holds 1.5 million to 2 million distinct CDR3 sequences, over 25% seen once. Trimming at V came to 3 bases and at J to 5 bases, leaving 7 bases not matched to a gene. The CDR3 consists of 15 residues. The germline gives CDR1 SGHRS, CDR2 YFSETQ. The sequencing sample was made of blood. This clonotype originated in a woman aged 25 to 45 in good health. The V gene is TRBV5-1, the J gene TRBJ2-3; 9 nucleotides align to TRBD1. Here the CDR3 DNA reads TGCGCCAGCAGCTCCTGGAGGACAGGGGAAGATACGCAGTATTTT. Its protein is CASSSWRTGEDTQYF.